This T cell receptor beta chain was sequenced during a study of molecular identifiers for immune sequencing clone quantification (dated by TCRdb to the late 2010s). About the investigation overall: For a replicate experiment, RNA from roughly 18,000 or 92,000 naive CD8 T cells was divided into five aliquots, of which four were sequenced. This methods study benchmarked molecular-identifier clustering-based TCR repertoire sequencing (MIDCIRS) and TCR RNA copy counting, using CD8 T cells to do so.

Library creation used PCR. Sequencing relied on an Illumina HiSeq 4000. Preparation of bulk TCR libraries followed a previously described approach, with the TCR primers listed in Table S5. Purification of total RNA was performed with the Qiagen AllPrep DNA/RNA kit. Reads from multiple sequencing runs of the same library were pooled before analysis. Concerning the study's data processing: Reads were retained only if the reads had an exact TCR constant sequence, and the retained reads were trimmed to 150 nt and grouped according to their 12-nt molecular barcodes. Reads in each barcode group were sub-clustered using a 15% Levenshtein threshold, and a quality-weighted consensus sequence was built for each RNA molecule. Non-functional sequences were removed, as were lower-count sequences one edit away from another. Barcode sub-clusters with fewer than 20% of the maximum read count were removed, based on fitting two negative binomial distributions. Starting from the raw public reads, TCRdb applied fastp trimming at Q25, assembled clones with MiXCR and retained in-frame beta chains. Each CDR3 protein appears once, grouped with its most common genes and DNA. The V and J calls and clone size come from TCRdb's table, not from the authors' own analysis. Recorded for this sample are approximately 550,000 distinct CDR3 sequences; about a fifth of them occurred a single time. The top ten constitute more than 0.8% of the sample.

The junction carries 11 bases between V and J, which are trimmed by 4 bases and 4 bases respectively. The CDR3 sequence holds 14 residues, the cysteine and phenylalanine included. Solely the CDR3 DNA is kept, with 42 bases framed from the first base. This clonotype was observed a few times. The antigen it binds to is not known. One base away there is no much larger clone; base qualities are not given. Overall results and qualifications from the work: Highly expanded clone sizes could be underestimated because identical TCR molecules may share a barcode. When barcode sub-clustering was omitted, TCR diversity was inflated by chimeric consensus sequences, with chimeras reaching as high as 47%. In CMV-specific effector cells, clones with more than 20 RNA copies contained over 99% of molecules, whereas in naive cells such clones contained under 1% of molecules. Spiked-in Jurkat TCR RNA equal to a single cell's worth was reported to be detectable even within 1,100,000 naive CD8 T cells. Spiked-in Jurkat TCR RNA (approximately 10 copies' worth), which is not part of the donor repertoire, was contained in the naive libraries. Modeling indicated about 3 TCR RNA copies recovered per cell, compared with approximately 10 by digital PCR, which implies a capture efficiency of 25% to 35%.

Libraries of naive CD8 T cells were built from around 20,000 to 1,000,000 sorted cells, with 10%, 30% or 50% of the purified RNA used. Naive CD8 T cells were FACS-sorted as CD8+CD4-CCR7+CD45RA+ on a BD FACSAria II into RLT Plus buffer. Detection sensitivity was tested by spiking Jurkat RNA equal to ten TCR copies' worth into samples containing roughly 19,000-1,000,000 naive CD8 T cells. CD8 T cells were enriched with RosetteSep CD8+ T Cell Enrichment Cocktail and Ficoll-Paque, followed by ACK red cell lysis. The chain couples TRBV12-3 or TRBV12-4 to TRBJ1-5, with the D segment identity uncertain. Sequencing used naive CD8+ T cells from blood, with Jurkat cell RNA spiked in. According to the study, the label for this sample's cell subset or site signals: FACS-sorted CD8+CD4-CCR7+CD45RA+ naive T cells. This receptor was obtained from a human donor in good health. Some libraries in this study had Jurkat cell RNA spiked in. CDR3 loop: CASSSAGSNQPQHF. The DNA reads TGTGCCAGCAGTTCGGCTGGGAGTAATCAGCCCCAGCATTTT.